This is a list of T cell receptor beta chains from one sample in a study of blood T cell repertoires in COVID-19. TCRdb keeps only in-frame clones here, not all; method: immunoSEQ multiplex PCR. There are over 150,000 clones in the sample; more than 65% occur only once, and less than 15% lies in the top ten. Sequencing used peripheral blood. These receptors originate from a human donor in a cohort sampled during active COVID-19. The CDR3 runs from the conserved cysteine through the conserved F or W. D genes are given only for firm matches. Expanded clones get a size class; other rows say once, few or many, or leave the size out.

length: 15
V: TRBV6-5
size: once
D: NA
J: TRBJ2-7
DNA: TGTGCCAGCAGTTCAGGGGGGACGGGATCCTACGAGCAGTACTTC
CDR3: CASSSGGTGSYEQYF

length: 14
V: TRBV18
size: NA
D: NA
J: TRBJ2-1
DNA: TGTGCCAGCTCACCAGAGACAGATAACAATGAGCAGTTCTTC
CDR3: CASSPETDNNEQFF

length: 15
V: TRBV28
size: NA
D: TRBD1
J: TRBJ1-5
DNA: TGTGCCGCGAAAGGTACAGGGGTGAGCAATCAGCCCCAGCATTTT
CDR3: CAAKGTGVSNQPQHF

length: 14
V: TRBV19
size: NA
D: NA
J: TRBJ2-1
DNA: TGTGCCAGTATAAGCAGCGGACCTAACAATGAGCAGTTCTTC
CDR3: CASISSGPNNEQFF

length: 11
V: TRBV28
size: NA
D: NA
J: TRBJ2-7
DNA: TGTGCCAGCAGCCTAACTCGCGAGCAGTACTTC
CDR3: CASSLTREQYF

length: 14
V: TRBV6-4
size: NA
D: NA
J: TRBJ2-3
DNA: TGTGCCAGCAGCGCGGGACAGACTCTAGATACGCAGTATTTT
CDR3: CASSAGQTLDTQYF

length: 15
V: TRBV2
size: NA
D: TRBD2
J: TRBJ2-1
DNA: TGTGCCAGCATGGTGGCTAGCGGGACTATCAATGAGCAGTTCTTC
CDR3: CASMVASGTINEQFF

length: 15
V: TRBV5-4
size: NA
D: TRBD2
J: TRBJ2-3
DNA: TGTGCCAGCAGCGTCGGACTAGCGGGAAGTAATACGCAGTATTTT
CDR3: CASSVGLAGSNTQYF

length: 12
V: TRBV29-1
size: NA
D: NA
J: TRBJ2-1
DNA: TGCAGCGTTGAAAGGGGTAGGAATGAGCAGTTCTTC
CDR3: CSVERGRNEQFF

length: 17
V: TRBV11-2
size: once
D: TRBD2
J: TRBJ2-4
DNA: TGTGCCAGCAGCACCGGGACTAGCGGGAGTGCCAAAAACATTCAGTACTTC
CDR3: CASSTGTSGSAKNIQYF

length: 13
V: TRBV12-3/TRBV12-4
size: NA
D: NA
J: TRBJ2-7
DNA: TGTGCCAGCAGTTTAGCGACTAGGACCGAGCAGTACTTC
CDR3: CASSLATRTEQYF

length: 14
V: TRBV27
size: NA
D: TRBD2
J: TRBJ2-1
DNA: TGTGCCAGCAGTGGACTAGCGGGAGGGCGAGAGCAGTTCTTC
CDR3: CASSGLAGGREQFF

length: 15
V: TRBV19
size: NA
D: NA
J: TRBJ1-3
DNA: TGTGCCAGTAGTATCGGTTGGGAGACTGGAAACACCATATATTTT
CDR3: CASSIGWETGNTIYF

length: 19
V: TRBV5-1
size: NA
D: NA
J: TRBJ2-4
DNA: TGCGCCAGCAGCTTGGAGGCACAGGATTTCGGTCGGAGCACAAACATTCAGTACTTC
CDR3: CASSLEAQDFGRSTNIQYF

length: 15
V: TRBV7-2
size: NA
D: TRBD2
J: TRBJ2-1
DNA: TGTGCCAGCAGCTTCGCGGGAGGCGGCTACAATGAGCAGTTCTTC
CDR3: CASSFAGGGYNEQFF

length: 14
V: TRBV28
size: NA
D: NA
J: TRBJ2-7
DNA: TGTGCCAGCAGTTCGGGAGACCGGGTGGTCGAGCAGTACTTC
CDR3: CASSSGDRVVEQYF

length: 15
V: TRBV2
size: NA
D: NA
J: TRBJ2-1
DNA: TGTGCCAGCAGATACCAGACAAGCTCCTACAATGAGCAGTTCTTC
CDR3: CASRYQTSSYNEQFF

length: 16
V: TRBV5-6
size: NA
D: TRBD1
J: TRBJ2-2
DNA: TGTGCCAGCAGCTTGTGGGGACAGGGCTCTGTGGGGGAGCTGTTTTTT
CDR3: CASSLWGQGSVGELFF

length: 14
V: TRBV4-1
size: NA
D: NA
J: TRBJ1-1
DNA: TGCGCCAGCAGCCAAGTCCCATTGAACACTGAAGCTTTCTTT
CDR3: CASSQVPLNTEAFF

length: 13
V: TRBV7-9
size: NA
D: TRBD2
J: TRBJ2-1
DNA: TGTGCCAGCAGCTTACTAGCGGGCTATGAGCAGTTCTTC
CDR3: CASSLLAGYEQFF

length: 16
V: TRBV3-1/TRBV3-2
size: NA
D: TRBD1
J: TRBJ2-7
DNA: TGTGCCAGCAGCCCTACTCCGGGACAGGGGGCCTACGAGCAGTACTTC
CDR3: CASSPTPGQGAYEQYF

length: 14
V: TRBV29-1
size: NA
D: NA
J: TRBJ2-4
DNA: TGCAGCGTTGAGTGGACCCTCGGTAGGGGCATTCAGTACTTC
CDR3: CSVEWTLGRGIQYF

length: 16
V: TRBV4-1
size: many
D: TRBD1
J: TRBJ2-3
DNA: TGCGCCAGCAGCCAAGAAGGGACAGGGCTGGCAGATACGCAGTATTTT
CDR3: CASSQEGTGLADTQYF

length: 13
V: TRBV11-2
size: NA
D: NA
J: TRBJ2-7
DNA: TGTGCCAGCAGCTTACGGGGGACCTACGAGCAGTACTTC
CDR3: CASSLRGTYEQYF

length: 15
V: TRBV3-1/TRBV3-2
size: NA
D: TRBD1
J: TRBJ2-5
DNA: TGTGCCAGCAGCCAAGTGAGGGGGCGATCGGAGACCCAGTACTTC
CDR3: CASSQVRGRSETQYF

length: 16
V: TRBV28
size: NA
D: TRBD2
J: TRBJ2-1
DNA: TGTGCCAGCAGTTCGTCCACTAGCGGGCAGTGGGATGAGCAGTTCTTC
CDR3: CASSSSTSGQWDEQFF

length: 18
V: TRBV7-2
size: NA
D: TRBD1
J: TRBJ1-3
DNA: TGTGCCAGCAGCTTAGCGGCGGGACAGCCCCTCTCTGGAAACACCATATATTTT
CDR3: CASSLAAGQPLSGNTIYF

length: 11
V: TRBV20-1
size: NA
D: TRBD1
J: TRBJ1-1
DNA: TGCTCCGGGACAGGGAGCACTGAAGCTTTCTTT
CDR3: CSGTGSTEAFF

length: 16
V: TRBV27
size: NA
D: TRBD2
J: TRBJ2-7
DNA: TGTGCCAGCAGTGTATCGGGACTAGCGGGAGCTCTCGAGCAGTACTTC
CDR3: CASSVSGLAGALEQYF